The sample holds one count of the clone carrying this TCR beta chain. This specimen comes from a study of blood T cell repertoires in COVID-19. Measured with immunoSEQ multiplex PCR; TCRdb has only the in-frame clones, and not every one. The data contain around 300,000 clones, approximately 83% of them singletons. Germline CDR1 is KGHSH and CDR2 is LQKENI. This CDR3 is built from 13 residues. The V gene lost 4 bases and the J gene lost 4 bases, with 8 bases spanning the gap. The chain is built from TRBV18 and TRBJ1-3; D gene uncertain. Sequenced: peripheral blood. This receptor was identified in a human donor in a cohort sampled during active COVID-19. CDR3 bases: TGTGCCAGCTCACAAGGAGCAGGAAACACCATATATTTT. Translated: CASSQGAGNTIYF. Together with reference TRBV18 and TRBJ1-3, the CDR3 gives the full variable domain: NAGVMQNPRHLVRRRGQEARLRCSPMKGHSHVYWYRQLPEEGLKFMVYLQKENIIDESGMPKERFSAEFPKEGPSILRIQQVVRGDSAAYFCASSQGAGNTIYFGEGSWLTVV.